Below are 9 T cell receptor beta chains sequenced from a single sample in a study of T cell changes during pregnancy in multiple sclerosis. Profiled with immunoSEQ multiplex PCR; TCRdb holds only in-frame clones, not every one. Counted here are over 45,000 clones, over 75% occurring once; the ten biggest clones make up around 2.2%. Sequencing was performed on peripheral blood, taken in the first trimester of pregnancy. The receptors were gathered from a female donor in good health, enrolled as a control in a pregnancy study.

CDR3 amino acids: CASGRLVNTEAFF. CDR3 DNA sequence: TGTGCCAGCGGTCGGTTGGTGAACACTGAAGCTTTCTTT. The rearrangement joins TRBV13 to TRBJ1-1; D unclear. The CDR3 length is 13 residues. V gave up 8 bases and J gave up 0 bases, with 10 bases separating them. The germline V gene encodes CDR1 PRHDT and CDR2 FYEKMQ (reference sequence).

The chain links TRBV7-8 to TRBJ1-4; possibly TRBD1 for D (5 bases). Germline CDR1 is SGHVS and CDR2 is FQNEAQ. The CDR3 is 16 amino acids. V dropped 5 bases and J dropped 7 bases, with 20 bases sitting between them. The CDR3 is CASSPKRGLWIEKLFF. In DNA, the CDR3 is TGTGCCAGCAGCCCTAAGCGGGGGTTGTGGATTGAAAAACTGTTTTTT. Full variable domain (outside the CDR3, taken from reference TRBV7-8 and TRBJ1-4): GAGVSQSPRYKVAKRGQDVALRCDPISGHVSLFWYQQALGQGPEFLTYFQNEAQLDKSGLPSDRFFAERPEGSVSTLKIQRTQQEDSAVYLCASSPKRGLWIEKLFFGSGTQLSVL.

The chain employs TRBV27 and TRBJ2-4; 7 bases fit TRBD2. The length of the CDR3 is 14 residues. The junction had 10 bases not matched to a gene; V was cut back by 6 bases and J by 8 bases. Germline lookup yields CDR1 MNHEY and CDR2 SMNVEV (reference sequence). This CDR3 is CASRPGTTRDIQYF. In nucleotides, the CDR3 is TGTGCCAGCAGGCCAGGGACTACCCGGGACATTCAGTACTTC.

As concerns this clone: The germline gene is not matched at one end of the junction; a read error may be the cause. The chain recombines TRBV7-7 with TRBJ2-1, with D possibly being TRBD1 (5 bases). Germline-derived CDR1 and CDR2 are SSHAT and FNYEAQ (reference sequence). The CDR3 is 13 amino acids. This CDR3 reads CASSSSQGNEQFF. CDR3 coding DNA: TGTGCTAGCAGCTCGAGCCAGGGCAATGAGCAGTTCTTC.

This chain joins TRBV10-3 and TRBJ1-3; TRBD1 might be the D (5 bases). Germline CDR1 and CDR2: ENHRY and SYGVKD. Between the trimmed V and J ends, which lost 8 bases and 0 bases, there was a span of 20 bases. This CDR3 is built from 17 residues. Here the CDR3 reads CAIATNYDRFSGNTIYF. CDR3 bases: TGTGCCATCGCGACGAACTACGACAGATTCTCTGGAAACACCATATATTTT.

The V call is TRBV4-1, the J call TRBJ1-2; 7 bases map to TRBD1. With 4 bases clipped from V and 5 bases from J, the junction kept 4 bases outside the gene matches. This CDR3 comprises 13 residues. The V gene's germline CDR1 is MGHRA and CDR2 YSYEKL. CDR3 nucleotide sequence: TGCGCCAGCAGCCGTGACAGGGCTTATGGCTACACCTTC. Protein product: CASSRDRAYGYTF.

CDR3 in amino acids: CASSYSSGSGNTIYF. The CDR3 nucleotides are TGTGCCAGCAGTTACTCGTCGGGGTCCGGAAACACCATATATTTT. The chain couples TRBV6-5 to TRBJ1-3; unclear D gene. Germline V gives CDR1 MNHEY, CDR2 SVGAGI. The CDR3 runs to 15 residues. The V end lost 0 bases, the J end lost 4 bases, and 10 bases lay between the germline ends.

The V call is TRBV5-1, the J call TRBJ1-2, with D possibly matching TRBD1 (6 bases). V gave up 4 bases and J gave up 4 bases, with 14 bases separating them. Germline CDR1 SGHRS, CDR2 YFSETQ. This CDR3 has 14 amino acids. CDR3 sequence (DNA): TGCGCCAGCAGCCCCTGGACAGACAGCTATGGCTACACCTTC. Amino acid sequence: CASSPWTDSYGYTF.

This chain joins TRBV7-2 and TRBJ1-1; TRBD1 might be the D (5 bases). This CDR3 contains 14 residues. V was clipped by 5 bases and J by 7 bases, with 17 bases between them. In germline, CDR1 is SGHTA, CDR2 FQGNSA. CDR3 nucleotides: TGTGCCAGCAGCGCGAAGCAGGGAATGGGTGAAGCTTTCTTT. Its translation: CASSAKQGMGEAFF.